The clone carrying this TCR beta chain was detected a few times. This entry belongs to a study of blood T cell repertoires in COVID-19. Study-level background: The samples span acute and convalescent COVID-19 from the United States, Italy and Spain.

Assay used: immunoSEQ multiplex PCR; TCRdb lists only in-frame clones, some missing. This repertoire shows 40,000 to 55,000 clones, around nine tenths found once; its top ten account for over 11%. The ends were cut back, 9 bases at V and 7 bases at J, with 16 bases in the middle. This CDR3 spans 14 amino acids. The germline CDR1 and CDR2 sequences are ENHRY and SYGVKD. The sample taken for sequencing was peripheral blood. This chain joins TRBV10-3 and TRBJ1-6; tentatively, D is TRBD1 (5 bases). This clonotype originated in a human donor in a cohort sampled during active COVID-19. The CDR3 is CAIRQPSPNSPLHF. The CDR3 nucleotides read TGTGCCATTAGACAGCCCTCACCAAATTCACCCCTCCACTTT.